This T cell receptor (beta chain) stems from a study of blood T cell repertoires in COVID-19. Study context: PBMCs, B-cell-depleted T cells, or T cells provided the cDNA or gDNA that made up the material.

As originally analysed: Amplified reference gene primers provided the basis for estimating nucleated cell counts. Profiled with immunoSEQ multiplex PCR; TCRdb holds only in-frame clones, not every one. V, J and clone size reflect that table, while D and trimming were determined from the DNA. Counted here are some 170,000 clones, about 91% occurring once; the ten biggest clones make up 1.5% to 2%. The CDR3 is 15 residues long. The V end lost 3 bases, the J end lost 4 bases, and 13 bases lay between the germline ends. From germline, CDR1 is KGHDR and CDR2 SFDVKD. This clone was picked up one time. This clonotype was sampled from a woman aged 50 to 65 with acute or convalescent COVID-19. The V and J genes are TRBV24-1 and TRBJ2-3, with D maybe TRBD1 (5 bases). The specimen sequenced was peripheral blood. The CDR3 region has the DNA TGTGCCACCAGTGATCCCAGGGTAGGGGCAGATACGCAGTATTTT. Amino acid sequence: CATSDPRVGADTQYF.